This is a list of T cell receptor beta chains from one sample in a study of blood T cells in healthy people across ages. A single record per CDR3 protein comes from TCRdb applying MiXCR to the 5' RACE reads. This sample has some 1.7 million distinct CDR3 sequences, with roughly 30% found just once. Material: blood. The source is a woman under 40 in good health. Each CDR3 is given with its conserved first and last residue. A D gene is named only where the DNA matches it firmly. Part of the rows lack a size; the others show once, few, many or a class for expanded clones.

TRBJ2-7 | TRBV24-1 | - | - | CATSPVTTYEQYF | TGTGCCACCAGCCCGGTCACCACCTACGAGCAGTACTTC
TRBJ2-7 | TRBV6-2/TRBV6-3 | many | - | CASSYRDTEQYF | TGTGCCAGCAGTTACCGAGACACCGAGCAGTACTTC
TRBJ2-5 | TRBV20-1 | - | TRBD2 | CSARDPLAGEETQYF | TGCAGTGCTAGAGATCCCCTAGCGGGGGAAGAGACCCAGTACTTC
TRBJ2-5 | TRBV5-1 | - | - | CASSLASGASGQYF | TGCGCCAGCAGCTTGGCGTCCGGGGCCAGCGGGCAGTACTTC
TRBJ2-5 | TRBV7-2 | many | - | CASSLAGGSETQYF | TGTGCCAGCAGCTTAGCAGGGGGTTCAGAGACCCAGTACTTC
TRBJ2-7 | TRBV25-1 | - | - | CASSEYRGRYEQYF | TGTGCCAGCAGTGAATACCGCGGCCGGTACGAGCAGTACTTC
TRBJ2-1 | TRBV4-3 | few | TRBD2 | CASSPRKVAGGRDEQFF | TGCGCCAGCAGCCCTCGTAAGGTAGCGGGAGGGCGGGATGAGCAGTTCTTC
TRBJ1-2 | TRBV7-9 | - | - | CASSNREADGYTF | TGTGCCAGCAGCAACCGCGAGGCGGATGGCTACACCTTC
TRBJ2-5 | TRBV20-1 | few | TRBD2 | CSARTSGSLQETQYF | TGCAGTGCGCGGACTAGCGGGAGTCTTCAAGAGACCCAGTACTTC
TRBJ2-1 | TRBV12-3/TRBV12-4 | - | TRBD2 | CASSSSGMGFF | TGTGCCAGCAGTTCTAGCGGGATGGGGTTCTTC
TRBJ2-5 | TRBV7-2 | - | - | CASSITGAKETQYF | TGTGCCAGCAGCATAACGGGAGCCAAAGAGACCCAGTACTTC
TRBJ2-7 | TRBV28 | few | - | CASSSLGGPYEQYF | TGTGCCAGCAGTTCCCTGGGGGGCCCCTACGAGCAGTACTTC
TRBJ2-1 | TRBV5-1 | - | TRBD1 | CASSEDRGVGDEQFF | TGCGCCAGCAGCGAGGACAGGGGGGTGGGGGATGAGCAGTTCTTC
TRBJ2-7 | TRBV29-1 | - | - | CSVVSAAYEQYF | TGCAGCGTTGTTTCGGCAGCCTACGAGCAGTACTTC
TRBJ1-2 | TRBV25-1 | many | - | CASSDSGYGYTF | TGTGCCAGCAGTGATTCGGGCTATGGCTACACCTTC
TRBJ1-5 | TRBV5-6 | few | - | CASSLAVGPQHF | TGTGCCAGCAGCTTGGCAGTGGGGCCCCAGCATTTT
TRBJ2-3 | TRBV3-1 | - | - | CASGGLSDAQYF | TGTGCCAGCGGCGGGCTATCGGATGCGCAGTATTTT
TRBJ2-3 | TRBV29-1 | many | - | CSVSSRAADTQYF | TGCAGCGTCTCTAGCAGGGCCGCAGATACGCAGTATTTT
TRBJ1-2 | TRBV29-1 | - | - | CSVEVGLRGYTF | TGCAGCGTTGAAGTAGGGTTAAGGGGCTACACCTTC
TRBJ2-7 | TRBV7-2 | many | - | CASSPDSWAGYEQYF | TGTGCCAGCAGCCCTGACAGTTGGGCCGGATACGAGCAGTACTTC
TRBJ2-7 | TRBV7-9 | - | - | CASTQPPGAYNEQYF | TGTGCCAGCACTCAGCCCCCCGGGGCCTACAATGAGCAGTACTTC
TRBJ2-3 | TRBV20-1 | few | - | CSAVQGGPDTQYF | TGCAGTGCCGTGCAGGGGGGCCCAGATACGCAGTATTTT
TRBJ2-1 | TRBV12-3/TRBV12-4 | - | TRBD1 | CASSLGQGGRTGEQFF | TGTGCCAGCAGTTTAGGACAGGGTGGGAGAACGGGGGAGCAGTTCTTC
TRBJ2-7 | TRBV12-3/TRBV12-4 | many | - | CASSSTRNEQYF | TGTGCCAGCAGCTCGACACGTAACGAGCAGTACTTC
TRBJ2-1 | TRBV2 | few | TRBD1 | CASGGGQGEQFF | TGTGCCAGCGGTGGGGGACAGGGGGAACAGTTCTTC
TRBJ2-7 | TRBV11-2 | - | TRBD2 | CASSLAAGGQDEQYF | TGTGCCAGCAGCTTAGCGGCGGGGGGGCAAGACGAGCAGTACTTC
TRBJ1-5 | TRBV6-2/TRBV6-3 | - | - | CASSAELGQPQHF | TGTGCCAGCAGTGCCGAACTAGGGCAGCCCCAGCATTTT
TRBJ1-6 | TRBV12-3/TRBV12-4 | many | - | CASSFWQAGAVSPLHF | TGTGCCAGCAGTTTCTGGCAGGCGGGAGCGGTCTCACCCCTCCACTTT
TRBJ2-1 | TRBV7-2 | - | TRBD2 | CASSLFPRLAGDEQFF | TGTGCCAGCAGCTTATTCCCCAGACTAGCGGGAGATGAGCAGTTCTTC
TRBJ2-1 | TRBV27 | - | TRBD1 | CASSLSGTGVEQFF | TGTGCCAGCAGTTTGAGTGGGACAGGGGTTGAGCAGTTCTTC
TRBJ2-2 | TRBV4-1 | - | - | CASSHDWDGELFF | TGCGCCAGCAGCCATGACTGGGACGGGGAGCTGTTTTTT
TRBJ1-2 | TRBV2 | - | - | CASSERAAYGYTF | TGTGCCAGCAGTGAACGGGCAGCCTATGGCTACACCTTC
TRBJ2-7 | TRBV7-9 | few | - | CASSALTHYEQYF | TGTGCCAGCAGCGCACTAACCCACTACGAGCAGTACTTC
TRBJ2-5 | TRBV5-1 | - | - | CASRLAMTGETQYF | TGCGCCAGCAGACTGGCTATGACCGGAGAGACCCAGTACTTC
TRBJ1-2 | TRBV30 | - | TRBD1 | CAWSRGQDQGLYGYTF | TGTGCCTGGAGTAGGGGACAGGACCAGGGGCTCTATGGCTACACCTTC
TRBJ1-2 | TRBV28 | few | - | CASTTQTDYGYTF | TGTGCCAGCACCACCCAGACAGACTATGGCTACACCTTC
TRBJ2-3 | TRBV25-1 | once | - | CAKAPGDPEPSTDTQYF | TGTGCCAAGGCACCAGGGGATCCGGAGCCTAGCACAGATACGCAGTATTTT
TRBJ2-7 | TRBV12-3/TRBV12-4 | few | - | CASSILGQGPKSYEQYF | -
TRBJ2-1 | TRBV20-1 | - | TRBD2 | CSAKKGLEIYNEQFF | TGCAGTGCGAAAAAGGGACTAGAGATTTACAATGAGCAGTTCTTC
TRBJ2-1 | TRBV19 | - | - | CASSIKYLNEQFF | TGTGCCAGTAGTATAAAATATCTCAATGAGCAGTTCTTC
TRBJ2-1 | TRBV20-1 | - | TRBD2 | CSARDRLAGGRNEQFF | TGCAGTGCTAGAGATCGGCTAGCGGGAGGGCGAAATGAGCAGTTCTTC
TRBJ2-1 | TRBV7-9 | few | TRBD1 | CASSHGQGSNEQFF | TGTGCCAGCAGCCATGGACAGGGCTCCAATGAGCAGTTCTTC
TRBJ2-6 | TRBV7-6 | few | - | CASSLVQGGSGANVLTF | TGTGCCAGCAGCTTGGTTCAGGGTGGCTCTGGGGCCAACGTCCTGACTTTC
TRBJ2-1 | TRBV7-2 | few | - | CANSDRDSSSYNEQFF | TGTGCCAACAGCGACAGGGACTCCAGCTCCTACAATGAGCAGTTCTTC
TRBJ2-1 | TRBV18 | many | TRBD2 | CASSPSGTSGVGIQFF | TGTGCCAGCTCACCCTCCGGGACTAGCGGGGTCGGTATCCAGTTCTTC
TRBJ1-1 | TRBV7-9 | - | - | CASSPLDRDRTEAFF | TGTGCCAGCAGCCCATTGGACCGGGACCGCACTGAAGCTTTCTTT
TRBJ2-5 | TRBV5-5 | - | - | CASSWWGNQETQYF | TGTGCCAGCAGCTGGTGGGGTAACCAAGAGACCCAGTACTTC
TRBJ2-1 | TRBV7-2 | - | - | CASSLGRSRAGNEQFF | TGTGCCAGCAGCTTAGGAAGGAGTCGCGCCGGTAATGAGCAGTTCTTC
TRBJ2-1 | TRBV6-1 | many | TRBD2 | CASSEVWGGYNEQFF | TGTGCCAGCAGTGAAGTTTGGGGGGGCTACAATGAGCAGTTCTTC
TRBJ2-3 | TRBV28 | few | - | CASSLIGGATDTQYF | TGTGCCAGCAGTTTAATTGGCGGGGCCACAGATACGCAGTATTTT
TRBJ1-5 | TRBV6-1 | few | TRBD1 | CASIKGQATGPQHF | TGTGCCAGCATTAAGGGACAGGCCACCGGGCCCCAGCATTTT
TRBJ2-7 | TRBV12-3/TRBV12-4 | - | - | CASSPRTAGYEQYF | TGTGCCAGCAGTCCTCGGACCGCGGGTTACGAGCAGTACTTC